These 11 T cell receptor beta chains originate from one sample sequenced in a study of blood T cell repertoires in COVID-19 (dated by TCRdb to 2018 to 2021). Receptor amplification or capture employed the immunoSEQ multiplex PCR assay. TCRdb holds this immuneACCESS table with in-frame rearrangements only. Some clones are missing; in checked studies, unresolved V genes explain under half, and the rest has no known cause. The sample table records a few hundred thousand clones; roughly 89% of these occur just once. The top ten hold roughly 10% of the sample. Sequenced input: peripheral blood. The receptors derive from a woman aged 25 to 39 with COVID-19, enrolled during active disease.

V gene TRBV5-4 combines with J gene TRBJ2-7; 10 positions agree with TRBD1. This CDR3 has 15 amino acids. Germline V gives CDR1 SGHNT, CDR2 YYREEE (reference sequence). J gave up 1 base and V 3 bases, and 4 bases lay outside the gene matches. This CDR3 is CASSWGQGLSYEQYF. CDR3 bases: TGTGCCAGCAGCTGGGGACAGGGGCTTTCCTACGAGCAGTACTTC.

Only one count was recorded for this clone. This rearrangement joins TRBV7-8 to TRBJ1-1; no definite D call. The germline CDR1 and CDR2 sequences are SGHVS and FQNEAQ. Trimming pared 5 bases from V and 6 bases from J, leaving 13 bases between. The CDR3 length is 13 residues. This CDR3 reads CASSEREFAEAFF. The CDR3 DNA follows: TGTGCCAGCAGCGAGCGGGAGTTCGCTGAAGCTTTCTTT.

The genes are TRBV6-5 and TRBJ1-1; 7 nucleotides line up with TRBD1. This CDR3 contains 15 residues. Trimming took 6 bases from V and 0 from J; bases not matched to a gene: 7. Germline lookup yields CDR1 MNHEY and CDR2 SVGAGI. CDR3 nucleotide sequence: TGTGCCAGCAGGCCGGGACAGCTGATGAACACTGAAGCTTTCTTT. Translation: CASRPGQLMNTEAFF.

The chain carries TRBV29-1 and TRBJ1-2; D is ambiguous. Trimming cost V 1 base and J 7 bases, with 4 bases left between them. The CDR3 extends over 10 amino acids. CDR1 is SQVTM, CDR2 ANQGSEA, per germline. The CDR3 region has the DNA TGCAGCGTTGAAGCGGGTGGCTACACCTTC. This encodes CSVEAGGYTF.

The chain joins TRBV24-1 to TRBJ2-1; 8 positions agree with TRBD1. In germline, CDR1 is KGHDR, CDR2 SFDVKD. This CDR3 contains 13 residues. V dropped 9 bases and J dropped 9; count of bases not matched to a gene: 9. CDR3 region: CATRPGRGREQFF. The CDR3 DNA reads TGTGCCACCCGCCCTGGCAGGGGGCGTGAGCAGTTCTTC.

The chain is built from TRBV27 and TRBJ1-2; the D is unclear. Trimming removed 5 bases at V and 5 bases at J, with 12 bases between. This CDR3 comprises 13 residues. Per germline, CDR1 MNHEY and CDR2 SMNVEV (reference sequence). Here the CDR3 reads CASSQSRGYGYTF. CDR3 nucleotides: TGTGCCAGCAGTCAGAGTCGGGGATATGGCTACACCTTC.

The rearrangement links TRBV3-1 (or the pseudogene TRBV3-2) to TRBJ2-5; 9 bases are shared with TRBD2. The CDR3 is made up of 14 amino acids. Germline CDR1 reads LGHDT; CDR2 reads YNNKEL (reference sequence). V shed 1 base, J shed 7 bases, and the junction held 4 bases outside the gene matches. CDR3 DNA sequence: TGTGCCAGCAGCCAAGGGTCTAGCGGGGCGACCCAGTACTTC. It translates to CASSQGSSGATQYF.

The genes are TRBV28 and TRBJ2-5; 9 positions agree with TRBD2. J lost 6 bases, V lost 0 bases, and 8 bases had no gene match. The germline CDR1 and CDR2 sequences are MDHEN and SYDVKM. The CDR3 runs to 16 residues. CDR3 amino acids: CASSLWRGGAQQTQYF. CDR3 nucleotides: TGTGCCAGCAGTTTATGGCGGGGGGGGGCTCAACAGACCCAGTACTTC.

The rearrangement links TRBV13 to TRBJ1-2, with D perhaps TRBD1 (6 bases). The ends were cut back, 4 bases at V and 4 bases at J, with 22 bases in the middle. The CDR3 runs 17 residues. The germline gives CDR1 PRHDT, CDR2 FYEKMQ (reference sequence). CDR3 DNA: TGTGCCAGCAGCTCCCCGCCCCACAGGGACTACCTCTATGGCTACACCTTC. Its translation: CASSSPPHRDYLYGYTF.

Written as DNA, the CDR3 is TGCGCCAGCAGCCGGGGGGGAGGCACAGATACGCAGTATTTT. The encoded protein is CASSRGGGTDTQYF. The V gene is TRBV5-1, the J gene TRBJ2-3; 8 nucleotides agree with TRBD2. Germline V gene lookup returns CDR1 SGHRS and CDR2 YFSETQ. V lost 4 bases, J lost 1 base, and 2 bases stayed unmatched. This CDR3 spans 14 amino acids. Full variable domain (rest looked up from reference TRBV5-1 and TRBJ2-3): KAGVTQTPRYLIKTRGQQVTLSCSPISGHRSVSWYQQTPGQGLQFLFEYFSETQRNKGNFPGRFSGRQFSNSRSEMNVSTLELGDSALYLCASSRGGGTDTQYFGPGTRLTVL.

The chain employs TRBV3-1 (or the pseudogene TRBV3-2) and TRBJ1-2; the D gene is possibly TRBD1 (5 bases). Germline V gene data show CDR1 as LGHDT and CDR2 as YNNKEL (reference sequence). This CDR3 comprises 14 residues. Trimming took off 4 bases at V and 2 bases at J, with 11 bases between the two ends. In DNA form, the CDR3 reads TGTGCCAGCAGCCCCAGGGTTTGGAACTATGGCTACACCTTC. Its translation: CASSPRVWNYGYTF.